Below, 16 T cell receptor beta chains from the same sample are listed, as sequenced in a study of cytomegalovirus exposure and HLA in healthy donors. 60 Vbeta and 13 Jbeta primers were used in PCR. Sequencing was performed with immunoSEQ multiplex PCR; in TCRdb, only in-frame clones are kept and a portion is missing. The sample shows around 150,000 clones, approximately 81% of them seen only once. Sequences were obtained from PBMCs. The receptor set was obtained from a man aged 18 to 30 in good health and CMV-seropositive.

This chain links TRBV5-1 with TRBJ1-5; 9 positions match TRBD1. After removal of 4 bases from V and 6 bases from J, the junction contained 5 bases not matched to a gene. From germline, CDR1 is SGHRS and CDR2 YFSETQ. This CDR3 is built from 14 residues. The CDR3 loop is CASSDGQGSQPQHF. The CDR3, as DNA: TGCGCCAGCAGCGACGGACAGGGGAGTCAGCCCCAGCATTTT.

On this clone itself: An end of the junction differs from the germline gene, which may be a read error. The V gene is TRBV5-1, the J gene TRBJ2-7, with 12 bases lining up with TRBD2. From germline, CDR1 is SGHRS and CDR2 YFSETQ. The CDR3 runs 17 residues. The DNA for the CDR3 is TGCGCCAGCAGCTTACTAGCGGGGGGTCAGAACTCCTATGAGCAGTACTTC. This translates into CASSLLAGGQNSYEQYF.

Details on this clone: The junction and the germline gene differ at one end; a read error may be behind it. DNA of the CDR3: TGTGCCTTGAGTCGGACAGGGGGCAATCAGCCCCAGCATTTT. Protein: CALSRTGGNQPQHF. V and J are TRBV30 and TRBJ1-5, with 9 bases matching TRBD1. CDR1 is GTSNPN, CDR2 SVGIG, per germline (reference sequence). The CDR3 covers 14 residues.

Worth noting for this clone: One junction end does not reproduce the germline sequence, and a read error may be involved. This chain links TRBV7-9 with TRBJ2-7, with no clear D. This CDR3 has 12 residues. CDR1 is SEHNR, CDR2 FQNEAQ, per germline (reference sequence). The CDR3 region has the DNA TGTTCCAGCAGCTTATACAGCTACGAGCAGTACTTC. This codes for CSSSLYSYEQYF. The full variable domain, completed using reference TRBV7-9 and TRBJ2-7, is DTGVSQNPRHKITKRGQNVTFRCDPISEHNRLYWYRQTLGQGPEFLTYFQNEAQLEKSRLLSDRFSAERPKGSFSTLEIQRTEQGDSAMYLCSSSLYSYEQYFGPGTRLTVT.

For the CDR3, the DNA is TGTGCCAGCTGTCCAACAGCTAACTATGGCTACACCTTC. Protein sequence: CASCPTANYGYTF. The chain couples TRBV2 to TRBJ1-2; D not certain. V shed 8 bases and J shed 0 bases, with 10 bases lying between them. The CDR3 spans 13 residues. The germline V gene has CDR1 SNHLY and CDR2 FYNNEI.

V gene TRBV19 combines with J gene TRBJ2-2; 11 positions match TRBD1. V lost 5 bases and J lost 7; bases outside the gene matches: 3. CDR3 length: 14 residues. CDR1 LNHDA and CDR2 SQIVND come from the germline V gene (reference sequence). In nucleotides, the CDR3 is TGTGCCAGTAGTTGGGGACAGGGGGACGGGGAGCTGTTTTTT. The encoded protein is CASSWGQGDGELFF.

This clone was recorded only once. The chain combines TRBV7-2 with TRBJ2-1; 10 nucleotides agree with TRBD2. The CDR3 has 17 amino acids. V gave up 2 bases and J gave up 8 bases; unmatched junction bases: 12. Germline V gives CDR1 SGHTA, CDR2 FQGNSA. This CDR3 reads CASSLLNSGGATHEQFF. Here the CDR3 DNA reads TGTGCCAGCAGCTTATTAAACAGCGGGGGGGCTACCCATGAGCAGTTCTTC.

The chain links TRBV5-1 to TRBJ1-6; 8 nucleotides match TRBD1. Germline CDR1 reads SGHRS; CDR2 reads YFSETQ. V lost 4 bases and J lost 7; bases outside the gene matches: 7. There are 15 residues in the CDR3. The CDR3 is CASSPLGQGNSPLHF. The CDR3 DNA reads TGCGCCAGCAGCCCCCTCGGACAGGGCAATTCACCCCTCCACTTT.

The chain combines TRBV7-2 with TRBJ2-3, with 14 bases aligning to TRBD2. The V segment lost 4 bases and the J segment 5 bases; nucleotides outside the gene matches: 5. Germline CDR1 SGHTA, CDR2 FQGNSA. This CDR3 has 16 residues. The CDR3 spells CASSSTSGGALDTQYF. The CDR3 region has the DNA TGTGCCAGCAGCTCGACTAGCGGGGGGGCTTTAGATACGCAGTATTTT.

The V gene is TRBV15, the J gene TRBJ2-7; TRBD1 is a possible D gene (6 bases). V was clipped by 0 bases and J by 7 bases, with 10 bases between them. The length of the CDR3 is 13 residues. Per the germline V gene, CDR1 is LNHNV and CDR2 is YYDKDF (reference sequence). The DNA of the CDR3 is TGTGCCACCAGCAGAGACAGGGGTGAAGAGCAGTACTTC. Encoded protein: CATSRDRGEEQYF.

The gene calls are TRBV27 and TRBJ1-6, with TRBD1 as a possible D gene (5 bases). CDR3 length: 15 amino acids. CDR1 is MNHEY and CDR2 is SMNVEV in the germline V gene (reference sequence). The V end lost 6 bases, the J end lost 7 bases, and 16 bases lay between the germline ends. CDR3 in DNA: TGTGCCAGCAGAAAGACAGAGGCCGTCAATTCACCCCTCCACTTT. Protein: CASRKTEAVNSPLHF.

V usage is TRBV5-1 and J usage is TRBJ1-1, with TRBD1 as a possible D gene (6 bases). This CDR3 region has 15 residues. With 2 bases removed from V and 7 bases from J, the gap between germline ends came to 18 bases. In germline, CDR1 is SGHRS, CDR2 YFSETQ. The CDR3 sequence: CASSFTDSRSLEAFF. The CDR3 nucleotides are TGCGCCAGCAGCTTTACGGACAGTAGATCGCTTGAAGCTTTCTTT.

In this sample, this clone turned up once. The chain's CDR3 is CASSLDGISYEQYF. CDR3 coding DNA: TGTGCCAGCAGCTTGGACGGGATTTCCTACGAGCAGTACTTC. V is TRBV5-6 and J is TRBJ2-7; D perhaps matches TRBD2 (5 bases). Deletions cut 0 bases from V and 1 base from J, with 8 bases between. The CDR3 is 14 residues long. Germline CDR1 and CDR2: SGHDT and YYEEEE.

V gene TRBV15 combines with J gene TRBJ2-7; 9 bases are a match to TRBD1. CDR1 and CDR2 from the germline V gene are LNHNV and YYDKDF (reference sequence). The CDR3 loop spans 16 amino acids. With 0 bases clipped from V and 1 base from J, the junction kept 4 bases outside the gene matches. This CDR3 is CATSRDRTGASYEQYF. The DNA for the CDR3 is TGTGCCACCAGCAGAGATAGGACAGGGGCTTCCTACGAGCAGTACTTC.

The gene calls are TRBV5-1 and TRBJ1-4; D is ambiguous. The CDR3 runs 14 residues. V was trimmed by 2 bases and J by 4 bases, leaving 9 bases between them. Per the germline V gene, CDR1 is SGHRS and CDR2 is YFSETQ. Here the CDR3 reads CASSLGDVNEKLFF. The CDR3 region has the DNA TGCGCCAGCAGCTTAGGAGATGTTAATGAAAAACTGTTTTTT.

The J gene is TRBJ2-7, the V gene TRBV30; 8 bases line up with TRBD1. Germline V gene lookup returns CDR1 GTSNPN and CDR2 SVGIG (reference sequence). Trimming removed 2 bases from V and 2 bases from J; junction bases left unmatched: 5. The CDR3 is 14 residues long. CDR3 coding DNA: TGTGCCTGGAGTTTGGCAGGGGGCACCTACGAGCAGTACTTC. This encodes CAWSLAGGTYEQYF.